This TCR beta chain was profiled in a study of blood T cells in healthy people across ages. Study observations and caveats: Diversity was higher, and naive CD4+ cells more numerous, in long-lived donors than in aged donors.

This CDR3 spans 16 amino acids. Germline V gene lookup returns CDR1 MNHEY and CDR2 SVGAGI. With V trimmed by 6 bases and J by 0 bases, 4 bases remained unmatched. It was with a sample-barcoded 5' primer and a J-beta primer mix that a second PCR of roughly 7 to 12 cycles was run. All cDNA molecules were each tagged by a template-switch adaptor with 12 random nucleotides. TCRdb reprocessed the 5' RACE reads with MiXCR, giving one entry per CDR3 protein. The sample consists of about 1,400,000 distinct CDR3 sequences, around 59% of them appearing once. As for this clonotype: Its antigen is as yet unknown.

This TCR derives from a man younger than 35 in good health. Source material: blood. The chain recombines TRBV6-5 with TRBJ2-1; 11 bases are shared with TRBD2. This CDR3 is CASSHTSGSSYNEQFF. The CDR3 region has the DNA TGTGCCAGCAGCCATACTAGCGGGAGCTCCTACAATGAGCAGTTCTTC.